Below, one T cell receptor beta chain is given with its context. This sample is part of a study of technical replicates of blood from several donors. Germline loops: CDR1 LGHNT, CDR2 FRNRAP. The trim removed 6 bases at V and 4 bases at J, leaving 10 bases unmatched. This CDR3 is 15 amino acids long. Profiling relied on immunoSEQ multiplex PCR, and the TCRdb table lists in-frame clones only, not all of them. This table has around 100,000 clones, about 95% appearing once. The chain is built from TRBV12-5 and TRBJ2-3, with TRBD1 matching over 7 bases. Sequenced: T cells isolated from PBMCs. The receptor comes from a human donor in good health. The CDR3 is CASGKRQGESDTQYF. The CDR3 DNA reads as TGTGCTAGTGGGAAAAGACAGGGAGAGTCAGATACGCAGTATTTT.